This T cell receptor beta chain was identified during a study of vaccination and CD4 T cells after COVID-19. In its sample, this clonotype was seen a few times. No antigen is known for it. Sequence data for DNA of cultured CD4+ T cells were generated by the Oncomine TCR Beta short-read assay. One entry per CDR3 protein results from TCRdb running MiXCR on the PCR reads. The sample yields some 6,000 distinct CDR3 sequences, about 30% seen once. Treatment of the sample: roughly 10-day PBMC culture with coronavirus spike peptide pools or control peptides (ViraFEST assay). With peptide pools, ViraFEST first expanded antigen-specific T cells and afterwards sequenced their TCRs. The ends were cut back, 5 bases at V and 3 bases at J, with 14 bases in the middle. The CDR3 extends over 14 amino acids. CDR1 is MNHNS and CDR2 is SASEGT in the germline V gene.

This receptor was taken from a human donor who had recovered from COVID-19. The sequences come from CD4+ T cells from blood, cultured in vitro, collected after SARS-CoV-2 vaccination. The genes are TRBV6-1 and TRBJ2-7; D is ambiguous. The CDR3: CASSPASLIYEQYF. CDR3 DNA: TGTGCCAGCAGTCCCGCGAGTCTGATCTACGAGCAGTACTTC.